The present entry profiles one TCR beta chain with its context. The table came from immunoSEQ multiplex PCR; TCRdb's copy has only in-frame clones and leaves some out. Of over 100,000 clones listed, 70% to 90% are singletons. This entry belongs to a study of control samples from healthy donors and cancer patients. Sequenced input: blood. This receptor was taken from a man between 45 and 60 years old in good health.

CDR3: CASGGTSNQPQHF. CDR3 bases: TGTGCCAGTGGCGGGACATCTAATCAGCCCCAGCATTTT. The V call is TRBV19, the J call TRBJ1-5, with D tentatively TRBD1 (6 bases). The length of the CDR3 is 13 residues. Germline assignment: CDR1 LNHDA and CDR2 SQIVND (reference sequence). The V end lost 8 bases, the J end lost 4 bases, and 12 bases lay between the germline ends.